This is a list of T cell receptor beta chains from one sample in a study of cytomegalovirus exposure and HLA in healthy donors. Repertoires were generated with immunoSEQ multiplex PCR, while TCRdb's copy carries only in-frame clones and drops some. The sample lists about 150,000 clones; 65% to 80% were seen once. Sequenced sample: PBMCs. Receptors were obtained from a man aged 18 to 30 in good health and CMV-seronegative. The CDR3 runs from the conserved cysteine through the conserved F or W. A D gene is named only where the DNA matches it firmly. Rows give clone size only sometimes, using once, few, many, or a class for an expanded clone.

NA	NA	TRBV4-3	TRBJ1-1	CASSPHGQLNTEAFF	TGCGCCAGCAGCCCCCACGGACAGTTGAACACTGAAGCTTTCTTT
NA	NA	TRBV2	TRBJ2-7	CASSYSYEQYF	TGTGCCAGCAGCTACTCCTACGAGCAGTACTTC
few	TRBD1	TRBV28	TRBJ2-5	CASSFVGQGQETQYF	TGTGCCAGCAGTTTTGTGGGACAGGGGCAAGAGACCCAGTACTTC
NA	NA	TRBV5-1	TRBJ1-1	CASSLGEGEVNTEAFF	TGCGCCAGCAGCTTGGGGGAGGGCGAGGTGAACACTGAAGCTTTCTTT
NA	NA	TRBV9	TRBJ2-7	CASSVGGAGAHEQYF	TGTGCCAGCAGCGTAGGAGGGGCAGGGGCCCACGAGCAGTACTTC
NA	TRBD1	TRBV4-3	TRBJ1-1	CASSPQGAEAFF	TGCGCCAGCAGCCCACAGGGGGCTGAAGCTTTCTTT
NA	TRBD2	TRBV27	TRBJ2-7	CASSLLSSGGINFGEQYF	TGTGCCAGCAGTTTACTCTCCAGCGGGGGGATTAATTTTGGCGAGCAGTACTTC
NA	NA	TRBV7-9	TRBJ2-5	CASRSMVRGETQYF	TGTGCCAGCAGATCTATGGTCCGGGGGGAGACCCAGTACTTC
NA	TRBD1	TRBV6-5	TRBJ1-2	CASNQGDQGGYTF	TGTGCCAGCAACCAGGGGGACCAAGGAGGCTACACCTTC
few	NA	TRBV28	TRBJ1-2	CASKDSNYGYTF	TGTGCCAGCAAGGACAGCAACTATGGCTACACCTTC
NA	TRBD1	TRBV4-3	TRBJ2-7	CASSQEYLNRGFNEQYF	TGCGCCAGCAGCCAAGAGTACCTCAACAGGGGTTTTAACGAGCAGTACTTC
NA	TRBD2	TRBV7-2	TRBJ2-5	CASSLGLAGGQETQYF	TGTGCCAGCAGCTTAGGACTAGCGGGGGGACAAGAGACCCAGTACTTC
few	NA	TRBV7-9	TRBJ1-2	CASSLADRVRAAYGYTF	TGTGCCAGCAGCTTAGCAGATCGAGTCAGGGCCGCCTATGGCTACACCTTC
once	TRBD1	TRBV29-1	TRBJ2-5	CSVDLDRGPLGETQYF	TGCAGCGTTGATCTCGACAGGGGGCCTTTGGGAGAGACCCAGTACTTC
NA	NA	TRBV7-9	TRBJ1-5	CASSFGDLQPQHF	TGTGCCAGCAGCTTCGGAGATCTTCAGCCCCAGCATTTT
once	TRBD1	TRBV6-4	TRBJ2-7	CASSEGQGSYEQYF	TGTGCCAGCAGTGAGGGACAGGGGAGCTACGAGCAGTACTTC
NA	NA	TRBV5-1	TRBJ1-5	CASSLVGGSNQPQHF	TGCGCCAGCAGCTTGGTAGGGGGAAGCAATCAGCCCCAGCATTTT